This T cell receptor (beta chain) was obtained from a study of response to subunit inactivated influenza vaccine. This CDR3 region has 18 residues. Trimming shortened V by 3 bases and J by 2 bases, and 23 bases separated the two germline ends. CDR1 is SGHKS and CDR2 is YYEKEE in the germline V gene (reference sequence). TCRdb passed the RT-PCR reads through MiXCR, listing each CDR3 protein once. Counted here are a few hundred thousand distinct CDR3 sequences, 10% to 12% occurring once; the ten biggest clones make up approximately 10%. This clonotype was counted at least ten times. A further study also used this sample, focusing on T cells expressing NK-cell markers. That report notes: In generating TCR beta cDNA, 5'RACE template switching with UMIs was used. With respect to HCMV, most of the eight sequenced donors were seropositive, and one was seronegative. The authors restricted sorting to alpha-beta TCR T cells with an anti-gamma-delta TCR antibody in several experiments. Among CD8+ T cells from over 5 donors, dominant NKG2C+ clonotypes accounted for roughly 1.0-7.0%. Similarly, these clonotypes led the CD3+CD56-NKG2C+ fraction as well in a few donors.

The chain has TRBV5-5 and TRBJ2-5, with D perhaps TRBD1 or TRBD2 (6 bases each). Material: PBMCs from blood, obtained on the day of vaccination. The TCR comes from a man in his fifties who received an inactivated influenza vaccine. CDR3 bases: TGTGCCAGCAGCTCCCAGAGGGGGGCCAGCAGCCTTCAAGAGACCCAGTACTTC. It specifies CASSSQRGASSLQETQYF. The full variable domain, rest sourced from reference TRBV5-5 and TRBJ2-5, is DAGVTQSPTHLIKTRGQQVTLRCSPISGHKSVSWYQQVLGQGPQFIFQYYEKEERGRGNFPDRFSARQFPNYSSELNVNALLLGDSALYLCASSSQRGASSLQETQYFGPGTRLLVL.